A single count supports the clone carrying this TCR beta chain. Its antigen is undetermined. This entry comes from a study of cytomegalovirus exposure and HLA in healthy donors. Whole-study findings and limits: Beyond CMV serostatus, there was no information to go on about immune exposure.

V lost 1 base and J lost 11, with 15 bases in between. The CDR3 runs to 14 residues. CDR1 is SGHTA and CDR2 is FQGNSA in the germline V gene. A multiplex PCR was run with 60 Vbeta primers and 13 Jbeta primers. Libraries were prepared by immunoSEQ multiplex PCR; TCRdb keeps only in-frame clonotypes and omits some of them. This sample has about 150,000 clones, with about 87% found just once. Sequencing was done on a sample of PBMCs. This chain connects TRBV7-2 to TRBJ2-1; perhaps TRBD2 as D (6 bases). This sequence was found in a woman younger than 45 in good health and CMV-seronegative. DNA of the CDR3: TGTGCCAGCAGCTTAGGGGGACTGGGTTCTCAGCAGTTCTTC. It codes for CASSLGGLGSQQFF.